What follows is one T cell receptor beta chain and its context. Its antigen remains unidentified. The sample comes from a study of T cell responses to AZD1222 COVID-19 vaccine. General observations from the study: Samples come after the peak T cell response, not at day 14. Reportedly, nearly half the spike-specific TCRs target unmutated variant regions. Donor demographics were predominantly white British with a female majority; clonal diversity may be underestimated. Only a handful of AZD1222 recipients tested seropositive at baseline.

Germline V lookup: CDR1 MNHEY, CDR2 SVGAGI. The trim removed 5 bases at V and 7 bases at J, leaving 5 bases unmatched. The CDR3 runs to 15 residues. Using immunoSEQ multiplex PCR, the repertoire was profiled, and TCRdb retains in-frame clones only, with some absent. The profile covers some 130,000 clones, with just over 90% appearing a single time and less than 1.3% taken by the ten largest. The chain combines TRBV6-5 with TRBJ2-2; 12 nucleotides match TRBD1. The sample in question was peripheral blood, obtained 28 days after the second AZD1222 dose. The TCR was taken from an adult who received the AZD1222 COVID-19 vaccine. In DNA form, the CDR3 reads TGTGCCAGCAGTAAGGGACAGGGGGCGGTCGGGGAGCTGTTTTTT. It specifies CASSKGQGAVGELFF.